These T cell receptor beta chains were read from a single sample in a study of T cells after yellow fever vaccination. TCRdb re-called the 5' RACE reads with MiXCR, one entry per CDR3 protein. This sample has a few hundred thousand distinct CDR3 sequences, with about a sixth found just once. The sample was PBMCs, taken 5 to 6 days after the first yellow fever vaccination. All receptors come from a man between 18 and 29 years old who received the YFV17D yellow fever vaccine. Both conserved end residues are part of each CDR3. A D gene is named only where the DNA matches it firmly. Clone size is shown for a subset of rows, as once, few, many or a class of expanded clone.

len: 15
v_gene: TRBV7-9
j_gene: TRBJ1-5
abundance: few
d_gene: .
CDR3nt: TGTGCCAGCAGCACGATCGGGATGGTTAATCAGCCCCAGCATTTT
CDR3aa: CASSTIGMVNQPQHF

len: 15
v_gene: TRBV6-5
j_gene: TRBJ1-1
abundance: many
d_gene: .
CDR3nt: TGTGCCAGCAGTTACTCGTCGGGACCGAACACTGAAGCTTTCTTT
CDR3aa: CASSYSSGPNTEAFF

len: 19
v_gene: TRBV12-3/TRBV12-4
j_gene: TRBJ2-6
abundance: .
d_gene: .
CDR3nt: TGTGCCAGCAGTTTAAGGGCGACAGGCACCCTCTCTGGGGCCAACGTCCTGACTTTC
CDR3aa: CASSLRATGTLSGANVLTF

len: 13
v_gene: TRBV24-1
j_gene: TRBJ2-2
abundance: .
d_gene: .
CDR3nt: TGTGCCACCAGTGGATTCGGGACCGGGGAGCTGTTTTTT
CDR3aa: CATSGFGTGELFF

len: 12
v_gene: TRBV29-1
j_gene: TRBJ1-2
abundance: few
d_gene: .
CDR3nt: TGCAGCTCCGAAGGTATGGACTATGGCTACACCTTC
CDR3aa: CSSEGMDYGYTF

len: 16
v_gene: TRBV24-1
j_gene: TRBJ2-3
abundance: few
d_gene: TRBD1
CDR3nt: TGTGCCACCAGTGACTCTAGACAGGGAGGCACAGATACGCAGTATTTT
CDR3aa: CATSDSRQGGTDTQYF

len: 17
v_gene: TRBV4-1
j_gene: TRBJ1-5
abundance: .
d_gene: .
CDR3nt: TGCGCCAGCAGCCCGTCCAGTCTGAGGGGGATCAATCAGCCCCAGCATTTT
CDR3aa: CASSPSSLRGINQPQHF

len: 14
v_gene: TRBV7-6
j_gene: TRBJ2-2
abundance: few
d_gene: .
CDR3nt: TGTGCCAGCAGCTTAGCCCAGGGTTACGGGGAGCTGTTTTTT
CDR3aa: CASSLAQGYGELFF

len: 16
v_gene: TRBV24-1
j_gene: TRBJ2-6
abundance: .
d_gene: TRBD1
CDR3nt: TGTGCCACCAGTGAGCGGACAGGAGCTGGGGCCAACGTCCTGACTTTC
CDR3aa: CATSERTGAGANVLTF

len: 13
v_gene: TRBV24-1
j_gene: TRBJ1-1
abundance: few
d_gene: .
CDR3nt: TGTGCCACCTATCCATTGGGTTACACTGAAGCTTTCTTT
CDR3aa: CATYPLGYTEAFF

len: 18
v_gene: TRBV11-2
j_gene: TRBJ2-3
abundance: .
d_gene: TRBD2
CDR3nt: TGTGCCAGCAGCTTCTTTGCGGGGGGGCTTGCTAGCACAGATACGCAGTATTTT
CDR3aa: CASSFFAGGLASTDTQYF

len: 14
v_gene: TRBV20-1
j_gene: TRBJ2-3
abundance: few
d_gene: TRBD2
CDR3nt: TGCAGTGCTAGGACTAGCGGGGGTTCGAATACGCAGTATTTT
CDR3aa: CSARTSGGSNTQYF

len: 15
v_gene: TRBV6-1
j_gene: TRBJ1-1
abundance: .
d_gene: TRBD1
CDR3nt: TGTGCCAGCAGGATAGGGATAGGGGGCGTGACTGAAGCTTTCTTT
CDR3aa: CASRIGIGGVTEAFF

len: 14
v_gene: TRBV20-1
j_gene: TRBJ1-2
abundance: many
d_gene: .
CDR3nt: TGCAGTGCTCCAAGCGGGACGGTTAACTATGGCTACACCTTC
CDR3aa: CSAPSGTVNYGYTF

len: 15
v_gene: TRBV5-6
j_gene: TRBJ2-3
abundance: .
d_gene: TRBD1
CDR3nt: TGTGCCAGCAGCCGAGGGACAGCTGGCACAGATACGCAGTATTTT
CDR3aa: CASSRGTAGTDTQYF

len: 14
v_gene: TRBV11-2
j_gene: TRBJ2-7
abundance: .
d_gene: .
CDR3nt: TGTGCCAGCAGCTTAGATCGAGAGAAATACGAGCAGTACTTC
CDR3aa: CASSLDREKYEQYF

len: 13
v_gene: TRBV6-5
j_gene: TRBJ2-5
abundance: .
d_gene: .
CDR3nt: TGTGCCAGCAGTTACGGGTTGGGGGAGACCCAGTACTTC
CDR3aa: CASSYGLGETQYF

len: 13
v_gene: TRBV9
j_gene: TRBJ2-5
abundance: .
d_gene: .
CDR3nt: TGTGCCAGCAGCCCAGACAGCCCGGAGACCCAGTACTTC
CDR3aa: CASSPDSPETQYF

len: 14
v_gene: TRBV20-1
j_gene: TRBJ1-5
abundance: few
d_gene: TRBD1
CDR3nt: TGCAGCTACAGACAGGGAAATAGCAATCAGCCCCAGCATTTT
CDR3aa: CSYRQGNSNQPQHF

len: 14
v_gene: TRBV20-1
j_gene: TRBJ2-2
abundance: .
d_gene: .
CDR3nt: TGCAGTGCTAGAGATAGCGAGGCAACCGGGGAGCTGTTTTTT
CDR3aa: CSARDSEATGELFF

len: 14
v_gene: TRBV7-2
j_gene: TRBJ2-1
abundance: .
d_gene: TRBD2
CDR3nt: TGTGCCAGCAGCTTAAGACTAGCGGGCTATGAGCAGTTCTTC
CDR3aa: CASSLRLAGYEQFF

len: 13
v_gene: TRBV20-1
j_gene: TRBJ1-6
abundance: many
d_gene: .
CDR3nt: TGCAGTGCCCCCGAGGGGGTGGGTTCACCCCTCCACTTT
CDR3aa: CSAPEGVGSPLHF

len: 12
v_gene: TRBV6-2/TRBV6-3
j_gene: TRBJ2-1
abundance: .
d_gene: .
CDR3nt: TGTGCCAGCATGAGCTCCTACAATGAGCAGTTCTTC
CDR3aa: CASMSSYNEQFF

len: 14
v_gene: TRBV9
j_gene: TRBJ2-1
abundance: few
d_gene: .
CDR3nt: TGTGCCAGCAGCGTTCTACCTGCATGGGGTGAGCAGTTCTTC
CDR3aa: CASSVLPAWGEQFF

len: 20
v_gene: TRBV24-1
j_gene: TRBJ2-1
abundance: .
d_gene: TRBD2
CDR3nt: TGTGCCACCAGTGATATCAAATGGACTAGCGGGGGACCCTATACCAATGAGCAGTTCTTC
CDR3aa: CATSDIKWTSGGPYTNEQFF

len: 15
v_gene: TRBV7-2
j_gene: TRBJ2-1
abundance: few
d_gene: .
CDR3nt: TGTGCCAGCAGCTTAAGGGCTAGCGATTGGGATGAGCAGTTCTTC
CDR3aa: CASSLRASDWDEQFF

len: 12
v_gene: TRBV3-1
j_gene: TRBJ2-3
abundance: few
d_gene: TRBD2
CDR3nt: TGTGCCAGCAGCCTTAGCGGGAATACGCAGTATTTT
CDR3aa: CASSLSGNTQYF

len: 16
v_gene: TRBV7-2
j_gene: TRBJ2-7
abundance: .
d_gene: TRBD1
CDR3nt: TGTGCCAGCAGTAGGGAGGTACAGGGGGCGCCTTACGAGCAGTACTTC
CDR3aa: CASSREVQGAPYEQYF

len: 15
v_gene: TRBV6-5
j_gene: TRBJ1-3
abundance: .
d_gene: .
CDR3nt: TGTGCCAGCAGTTACACCGCAGGCACTGGAAACACCATATATTTT
CDR3aa: CASSYTAGTGNTIYF

len: 14
v_gene: TRBV5-1
j_gene: TRBJ1-2
abundance: few
d_gene: .
CDR3nt: TGCGCCAGCAGCTTAAGGGAGTCAAACTATGGCTACACCTTC
CDR3aa: CASSLRESNYGYTF

len: 16
v_gene: TRBV7-3
j_gene: TRBJ2-3
abundance: few
d_gene: .
CDR3nt: TGTGCCAGCAGCCCAGTCGGGGGCGCGGGGACAGATACGCAGTATTTT
CDR3aa: CASSPVGGAGTDTQYF

len: 15
v_gene: TRBV27
j_gene: TRBJ1-2
abundance: .
d_gene: .
CDR3nt: TGTGCCAGCAGTTTTCGGAGGACCAACCCTCGGGGCTACACCTTC
CDR3aa: CASSFRRTNPRGYTF

len: 14
v_gene: TRBV6-5
j_gene: TRBJ2-4
abundance: .
d_gene: .
CDR3nt: TGTGCCAGCAGTTCGAGCATCTACAAAAACATTCAGTACTTC
CDR3aa: CASSSSIYKNIQYF

len: 11
v_gene: TRBV12-3/TRBV12-4
j_gene: TRBJ2-7
abundance: few
d_gene: .
CDR3nt: TGTGCCAGCAGGAAGGAGTACGAGCAGTACTTC
CDR3aa: CASRKEYEQYF

len: 16
v_gene: TRBV5-1
j_gene: TRBJ2-3
abundance: few
d_gene: .
CDR3nt: TGCGCCAGCAGCTCGACGGGTCCCCCGAACACAGATACGCAGTATTTT
CDR3aa: CASSSTGPPNTDTQYF

len: 13
v_gene: TRBV6-1
j_gene: TRBJ1-5
abundance: few
d_gene: .
CDR3nt: TGTGCCAGCAGTAAACAGGGCAATCAGCCCCAGCATTTT
CDR3aa: CASSKQGNQPQHF